Following are 17 T cell receptor beta chains from one sample sequenced in a study of blood T cell repertoires in COVID-19. Data came from immunoSEQ multiplex PCR; TCRdb stores just in-frame clones and leaves some out. The sample lists tens of thousands of clones; more than 75% were seen once. Input material: peripheral blood. These receptors were taken from a human donor with acute or convalescent COVID-19. The donor label of this sample is uncertain.

The V gene is TRBV6-4, the J gene TRBJ1-6; TRBD1 agrees at 8 bases. This CDR3 has 14 residues. With V trimmed by 6 bases and J by 10 bases, 8 bases remained unmatched. Germline V gives CDR1 MRHNA, CDR2 SNTAGT. The CDR3 loop is CASSPTGDRSPLHF. The CDR3 nucleotides read TGTGCCAGCAGCCCGACAGGGGATCGCTCACCCCTCCACTTT.

V gene TRBV11-3 combines with J gene TRBJ1-1, with D uncertain. Trimming cost V 6 bases and J 11 bases, with 16 bases left between them. The CDR3 extends over 12 amino acids. Germline V gene lookup returns CDR1 SGHNT and CDR2 YENEEA. For the CDR3, the DNA is TGTGCCAGCAGTCCTACCGTGAATGAGGCTTTCTTT. Its translation is CASSPTVNEAFF.

The V and J genes are TRBV15 and TRBJ2-3; a possible D gene is TRBD2 (5 bases). V was trimmed by 1 base and J by 1 base, leaving 21 bases between them. CDR1 is LNHNV and CDR2 is YYDKDF in the germline V gene (reference sequence). The CDR3 sequence is 19 residues long. The CDR3 loop is CATSRASRRGGGGTDTQYF. As DNA, the CDR3 is TGTGCCACCAGCAGAGCGTCGCGGAGAGGAGGAGGAGGCACAGATACGCAGTATTTT.

V and J are TRBV12-5 and TRBJ1-3, with 8 nucleotides matching TRBD1. The CDR3 totals 15 residues. Germline CDR1 LGHNT, CDR2 FRNRAP. CDR3 bases: TGTGTTGGCCGACCGGACAGGGACTCTGGAAACACCATATATTTT. This sequence encodes CVGRPDRDSGNTIYF.

This clone was found a few times. This chain connects TRBV10-3 to TRBJ2-5; possibly TRBD2 for D (5 bases). The V end lost 6 bases, the J end lost 5 bases, and 16 bases lay between the germline ends. Germline CDR1 and CDR2: ENHRY and SYGVKD. The CDR3 spans 14 residues. As DNA, the CDR3 is TGTGCCATCAGCCGGGATTTAGGCGGCGAGACCCAGTACTTC. Protein product: CAISRDLGGETQYF.

V gene TRBV6-6 combines with J gene TRBJ2-7, with 7 bases lining up with TRBD1. J was trimmed by 5 bases and V by 6 bases; bases with no gene match: 7. The V gene's germline CDR1 is MNHNY and CDR2 SVGAGI (reference sequence). This CDR3 region has 13 residues. CDR3 nucleotide sequence: TGTGCCAGCAGCCTCGACAGGGAACACGAGCAGTACTTC. This gives the protein CASSLDREHEQYF.

V and J are TRBV18 and TRBJ1-2; D uncertain. The CDR3 loop spans 13 amino acids. The germline V gene has CDR1 KGHSH and CDR2 LQKENI. Trimming left V 3 bases short and J 5 bases short, with 10 bases between. The CDR3, as DNA: TGTGCCAGCTCACCTGTAGCACTTTATGGCTACACCTTC. Its protein product is CASSPVALYGYTF.

This sequence joins TRBV12-3 or TRBV12-4 and TRBJ1-1; weak D call: TRBD1 (5 bases). This CDR3 is 13 amino acids long. The V end was cut by 8 bases, the J end by 1 base, with 11 bases between. The DNA for the CDR3 is TGTGCCAGCGGGTCCAGGGAGAACACTGAAGCTTTCTTT. Translating it yields CASGSRENTEAFF.

This clone appeared a single time. This rearrangement joins TRBV12-3 or TRBV12-4 to TRBJ1-1; D remains unclear. This CDR3 spans 13 amino acids. Deletions cut 6 bases from V and 1 base from J, with 9 bases between. The CDR3: CASRAIKNTEAFF. As DNA, the CDR3 is TGTGCCAGCAGAGCTATCAAGAACACTGAAGCTTTCTTT.

The rearrangement uses TRBV28 and TRBJ1-3; TRBD1 agrees at 8 bases. V lost 6 bases and J lost 2; bases outside the gene matches: 3. The CDR3 covers 14 residues. CDR1 is MDHEN, CDR2 SYDVKM, per germline. This CDR3 is CASSKQGAGNTIYF. CDR3 coding DNA: TGTGCCAGCAGCAAACAGGGGGCTGGAAACACCATATATTTT.

V usage is TRBV5-1 and J usage is TRBJ1-1; possibly TRBD1 for D (6 bases). V dropped 7 bases and J dropped 0 bases, with 13 bases sitting between them. Per the germline V gene, CDR1 is SGHRS and CDR2 is YFSETQ. CDR3 size: 14 residues. CDR3 nucleotide sequence: TGCGCCAGCTCAGAAGGGGGAATGAACACTGAAGCTTTCTTT. This translates into CASSEGGMNTEAFF.

The CDR3 coding sequence is TGCAGCGTTTCCAGGGAGGTCTGGGGAAATGAGCAGTTCTTC. Its protein is CSVSREVWGNEQFF. The V call is TRBV29-1, the J call TRBJ2-1; a possible D gene is TRBD2 (6 bases). Trimming took off 5 bases at V and 7 bases at J, with 18 bases between the two ends. The CDR3 extends over 14 amino acids. Germline CDR1 and CDR2: SQVTM and ANQGSEA.

This clone has more than one count but fewer than ten. J is TRBJ2-2 and V is TRBV4-2; 8 bases match TRBD2. The CDR3 is made up of 15 amino acids. The germline V gene has CDR1 LGHNA and CDR2 YNFKEQ. Trimming cost V 4 bases and J 5 bases; bases outside gene matches: 6. The CDR3 DNA is TGTGCCAGCAGCCCCCTAGCGGGTGTAACCGGGGAGCTGTTTTTT. It codes for CASSPLAGVTGELFF.

The chain joins TRBV27 to TRBJ2-1; D perhaps matches TRBD2 (6 bases). V lost 2 bases to trimming and J lost 2 bases, with 7 bases between them. Germline CDR1 is MNHEY and CDR2 is SMNVEV (reference sequence). The CDR3 contains 14 residues. The CDR3 region has the DNA TGTGCCAGCAGTTTAAGCGGGCCCTACAATGAGCAGTTCTTC. Amino acids: CASSLSGPYNEQFF.

The V and J genes are TRBV6-2 or TRBV6-3 and TRBJ2-7, with 8 positions matching TRBD2. This CDR3 has 17 residues. The V gene end was trimmed by 0 bases and the J gene end by 2 bases; junction bases not matched to a gene: 9. Germline CDR1 is MNHEY and CDR2 is SVGEGT. The CDR3 loop is CASSYSTGLAVTYEQYF. Written as DNA, the CDR3 is TGTGCCAGCAGTTACTCTACCGGACTAGCTGTTACCTACGAGCAGTACTTC.

V is TRBV24-1 and J is TRBJ2-1, with TRBD1 matching over 9 bases. J lost 8 bases, V lost 10 bases, and 5 bases had no gene match. The CDR3 contains 12 residues. Germline-derived CDR1 and CDR2 are KGHDR and SFDVKD. CDR3 in DNA: TGTGCCACGGGACAGGGAGGGGATGAGCAGTTCTTC. Translation: CATGQGGDEQFF.

The chain employs TRBV30 and TRBJ2-6, with D perhaps TRBD1 (6 bases). The V gene lost 1 base and the J gene lost 3 bases, with 13 bases spanning the gap. CDR3 size: 16 residues. Germline CDR1 GTSNPN, CDR2 SVGIG (reference sequence). Here the CDR3 reads CAWSGPQGFGANVLTF. For the CDR3, the DNA is TGTGCCTGGAGTGGCCCACAGGGATTTGGGGCCAACGTCCTGACTTTC.